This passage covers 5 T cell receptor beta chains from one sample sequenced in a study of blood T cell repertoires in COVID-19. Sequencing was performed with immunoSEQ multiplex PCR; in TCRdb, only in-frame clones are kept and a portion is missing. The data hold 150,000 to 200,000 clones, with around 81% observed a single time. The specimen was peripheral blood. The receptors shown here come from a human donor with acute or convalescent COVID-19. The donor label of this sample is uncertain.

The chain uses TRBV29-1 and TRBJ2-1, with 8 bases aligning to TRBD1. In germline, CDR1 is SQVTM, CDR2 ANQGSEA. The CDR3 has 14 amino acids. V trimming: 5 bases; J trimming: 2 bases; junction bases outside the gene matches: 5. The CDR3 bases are TGCAGCGTTCGTCCAGGGGGCACCTACAATGAGCAGTTCTTC. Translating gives CSVRPGGTYNEQFF.

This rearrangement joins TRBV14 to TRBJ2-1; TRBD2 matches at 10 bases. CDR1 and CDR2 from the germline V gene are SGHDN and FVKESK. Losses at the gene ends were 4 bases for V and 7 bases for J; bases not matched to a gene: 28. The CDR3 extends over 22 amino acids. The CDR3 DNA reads TGTGCCAGCAGCCGAATTCCCAAAGGCGGGACTAGCGCTACCCTTTTGGGGAATGAGCAGTTCTTC. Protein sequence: CASSRIPKGGTSATLLGNEQFF. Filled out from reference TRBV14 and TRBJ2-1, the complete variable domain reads EAGVTQFPSHSVIEKGQTVTLRCDPISGHDNLYWYRRVMGKEIKFLLHFVKESKQDESGMPNNRFLAERTGGTYSTLKVQPAELEDSGVYFCASSRIPKGGTSATLLGNEQFFGPGTRLTVL.

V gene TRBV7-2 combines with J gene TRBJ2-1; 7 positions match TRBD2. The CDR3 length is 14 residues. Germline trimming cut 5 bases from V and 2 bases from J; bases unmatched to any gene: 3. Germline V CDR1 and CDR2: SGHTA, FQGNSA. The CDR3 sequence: CASSGGSAYNEQFF. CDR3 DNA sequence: TGTGCCAGCAGCGGCGGGAGTGCCTACAATGAGCAGTTCTTC.

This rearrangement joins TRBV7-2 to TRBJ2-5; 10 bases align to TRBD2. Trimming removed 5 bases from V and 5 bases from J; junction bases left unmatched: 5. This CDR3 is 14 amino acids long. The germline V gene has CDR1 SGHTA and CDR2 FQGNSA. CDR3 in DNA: TGTGCCAGCAGCGCGGGACTAGCGATCGAGACCCAGTACTTC. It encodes CASSAGLAIETQYF.

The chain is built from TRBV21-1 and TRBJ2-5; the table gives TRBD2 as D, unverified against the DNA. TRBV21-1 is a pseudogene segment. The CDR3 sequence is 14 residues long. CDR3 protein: CASANAGDQETQYF. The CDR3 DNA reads TGTGCCAGCGCGAATGCGGGGGACCAAGAGACCCAGTACTTC.